This T cell receptor (beta chain) was profiled in a study of early T cells in non-severe SARS-CoV-2 infection. The wider study: The chains were unpaired, and the sequenced material was bulk RNA from unsorted whole blood.

As part of library construction, unique molecular identifiers were attached to individual cDNA molecules. TCRdb analysed the 5' RACE reads with MiXCR anew, one entry per CDR3 protein. This table holds approximately 120,000 distinct CDR3 sequences, about 15% found once. This clonotype came up a few times. The antigen remains unidentified. Study observations and caveats: In VDJdb matching, anti-spike CD8 responses were favored while private and CD4 specificities went missing.

The origin of this receptor is an adult who was a healthcare worker with PCR-confirmed SARS-CoV-2 infection or an uninfected control (not recorded which). Sequenced input: whole blood.

CDR3 region: CASSDKGIGNQPQHF. CDR3 in DNA: TGTGCCAGCAGCGATAAGGGGATAGGCAATCAGCCCCAGCATTTT. The genes are TRBV4-2 and TRBJ1-5, with a weak D call TRBD1 (5 bases). The CDR3 is 15 residues long. The germline V gene encodes CDR1 LGHNA and CDR2 YNFKEQ. V was pared by 5 bases and J by 2 bases, with 13 bases between.